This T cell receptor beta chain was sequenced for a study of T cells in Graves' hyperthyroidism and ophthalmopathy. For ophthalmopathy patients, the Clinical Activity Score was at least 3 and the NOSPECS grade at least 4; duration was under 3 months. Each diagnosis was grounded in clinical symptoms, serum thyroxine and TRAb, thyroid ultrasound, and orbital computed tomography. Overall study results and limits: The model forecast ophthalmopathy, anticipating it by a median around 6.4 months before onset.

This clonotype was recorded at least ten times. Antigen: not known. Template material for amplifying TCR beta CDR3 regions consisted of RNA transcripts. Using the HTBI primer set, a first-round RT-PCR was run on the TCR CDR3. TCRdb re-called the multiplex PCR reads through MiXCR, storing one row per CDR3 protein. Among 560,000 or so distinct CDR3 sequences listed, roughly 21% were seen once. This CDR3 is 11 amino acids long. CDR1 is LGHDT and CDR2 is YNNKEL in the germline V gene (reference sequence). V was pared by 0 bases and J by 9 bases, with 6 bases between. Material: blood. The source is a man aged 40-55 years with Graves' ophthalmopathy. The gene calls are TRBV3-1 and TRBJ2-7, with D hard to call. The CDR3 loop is CASSQDSGQYF. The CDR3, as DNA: TGTGCCAGCAGCCAAGACTCAGGGCAGTACTTC.